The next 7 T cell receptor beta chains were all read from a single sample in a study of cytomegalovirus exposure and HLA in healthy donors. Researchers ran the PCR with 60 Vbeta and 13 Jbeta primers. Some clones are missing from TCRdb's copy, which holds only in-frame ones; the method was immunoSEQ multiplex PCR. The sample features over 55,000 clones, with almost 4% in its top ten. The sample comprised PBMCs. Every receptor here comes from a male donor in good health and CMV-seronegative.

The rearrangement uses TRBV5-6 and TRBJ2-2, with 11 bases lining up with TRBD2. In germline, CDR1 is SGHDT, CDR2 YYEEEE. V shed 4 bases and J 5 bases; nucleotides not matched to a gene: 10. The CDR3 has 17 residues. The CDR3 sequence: CASSVRTSGRGTGELFF. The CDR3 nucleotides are TGTGCCAGCAGCGTTCGAACTAGCGGGAGAGGAACCGGGGAGCTGTTTTTT. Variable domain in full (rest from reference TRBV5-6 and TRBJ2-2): DAGVTQSPTHLIKTRGQQVTLRCSPKSGHDTVSWYQQALGQGPQFIFQYYEEEERQRGNFPDRFSGHQFPNYSSELNVNALLLGDSALYLCASSVRTSGRGTGELFFGEGSRLTVL.

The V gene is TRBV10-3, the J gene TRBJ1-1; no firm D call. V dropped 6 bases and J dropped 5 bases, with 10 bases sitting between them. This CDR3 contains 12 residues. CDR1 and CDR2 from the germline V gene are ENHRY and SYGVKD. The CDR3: CAIRETATEAFF. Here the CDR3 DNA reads TGTGCCATCAGGGAGACTGCTACTGAAGCTTTCTTT.

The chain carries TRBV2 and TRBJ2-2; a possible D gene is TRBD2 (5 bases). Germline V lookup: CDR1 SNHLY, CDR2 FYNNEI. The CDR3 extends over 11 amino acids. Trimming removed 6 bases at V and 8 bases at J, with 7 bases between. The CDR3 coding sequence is TGTGCCAGCAGCCCGGGGGGGGAGCTGTTTTTT. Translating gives CASSPGGELFF.

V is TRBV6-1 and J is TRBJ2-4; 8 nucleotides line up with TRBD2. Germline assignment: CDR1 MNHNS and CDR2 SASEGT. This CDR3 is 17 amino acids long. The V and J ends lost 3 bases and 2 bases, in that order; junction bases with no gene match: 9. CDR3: CASSDFRERESKNIQYF. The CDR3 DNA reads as TGTGCCAGCAGTGACTTTCGGGAGCGGGAGTCCAAAAACATTCAGTACTTC.

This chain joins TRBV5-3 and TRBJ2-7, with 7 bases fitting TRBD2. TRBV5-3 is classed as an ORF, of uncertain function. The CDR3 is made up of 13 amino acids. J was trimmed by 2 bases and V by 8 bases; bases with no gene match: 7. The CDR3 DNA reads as TGTGCCAGCCCGGGACTAACCGCCTACGAGCAGTACTTC. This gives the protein CASPGLTAYEQYF.

The CDR3 region is CASSLDKGGASEKLFF. In nucleotides, the CDR3 is TGCGCCAGCAGCTTGGATAAGGGGGGGGCGTCAGAAAAACTGTTTTTT. V gene TRBV5-1 combines with J gene TRBJ1-4, with D perhaps matching TRBD1 (6 bases). CDR1 SGHRS and CDR2 YFSETQ come from the germline V gene. With 0 bases removed from V and 8 bases from J, the gap between germline ends came to 17 bases. This CDR3 is 16 amino acids long.

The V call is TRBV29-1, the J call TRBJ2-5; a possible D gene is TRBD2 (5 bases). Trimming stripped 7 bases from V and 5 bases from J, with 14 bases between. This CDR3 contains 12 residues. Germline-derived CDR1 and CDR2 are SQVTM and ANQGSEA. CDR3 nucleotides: TGCAGCGCGCGGCAGGCGGGTGAGACCCAGTACTTC. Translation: CSARQAGETQYF. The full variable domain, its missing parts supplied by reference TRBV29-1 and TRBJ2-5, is SAVISQKPSRDICQRGTSLTIQCQVDSQVTMMFWYRQQPGQSLTLIATANQGSEATYESGFVIDKFPISRPNLTFSTLTVSNMSPEDSSIYLCSARQAGETQYFGPGTRLLVL.